This TCR beta chain comes out of a study of Ad26.COV2.S vaccination and SARS-CoV-2 variants. This clone was seen only once. Its matching antigen is unknown. Study conclusions and caveats: Placebo recipients had lower spike-specific TCR breadth than vaccine recipients. Breadth and depth estimates from TCRs may understate total T cell responses.

Method: immunoSEQ multiplex PCR; TCRdb's copy keeps in-frame clones and lacks some. The sample has around 250,000 clones; approximately 88% are singletons. V dropped 5 bases and J dropped 0 bases, with 11 bases sitting between them. CDR3 length: 15 amino acids. Germline loops: CDR1 MNHNY, CDR2 SVGAGI (reference sequence). Treatment noted: about 20 received Ad26.COV2.S at low or high dose, single or two shots; several received placebo; per-sample allocation not given. After the first vaccine or placebo injection, samples were drawn on day 63. This specimen was peripheral blood, taken in a trial of Ad26.COV2.S vaccine versus placebo. This receptor was obtained from a person between 18 and 65 years old who received the Ad26.COV2.S COVID-19 vaccine or a placebo. The rearrangement uses TRBV6-6 and TRBJ1-3; D ambiguous. The CDR3 sequence: CASSVTGNSGNTIYF. CDR3 sequence (DNA): TGTGCCAGCAGTGTGACGGGGAACTCTGGAAACACCATATATTTT.